Given below is one T cell receptor (beta chain) in context. What it binds is unknown. With a J-beta primer mix and a sample-barcoded 5' primer, a second PCR ran roughly 6 to 11 cycles. TCRdb re-derived calls from the 5' RACE reads in MiXCR, one entry per CDR3 protein. The data contain about 1.1 million distinct CDR3 sequences, more than 30% of them singletons. This record belongs to a study of blood T cells in healthy people across ages. Regarding the study as a whole: More naive CD4+ cells and higher diversity were found in long-lived than in aged donors.

Sequencing was carried out using blood. This receptor was taken from a man younger than 35 in good health.

This CDR3 reads CSARVIVQGPYF. CDR3 DNA: TGCAGTGCTAGAGTTATCGTCCAGGGTCCGTACTTC. The V gene is TRBV20-1, the J gene TRBJ2-7; TRBD1 is a possible D gene (5 bases). Germline V gives CDR1 DFQATT, CDR2 SNEGSKA (reference sequence). This CDR3 region has 12 residues. V lost 1 base, J lost 12 bases, and 16 bases lay in between.